The 27 T cell receptor beta chains below were found in one sample sequenced in a study of shared clonotypes between healthy human individuals. Data came from immunoSEQ multiplex PCR; TCRdb stores just in-frame clones and leaves some out. Of around 2,000,000 clones in the sample, approximately 94% were seen once. In the naive CD8 group, cells lacked CD45RO and were positively selected for CCR7, so terminally differentiated effector memory CD45RA+ cells were left out. The sample comprised naive CD8+ T cells sorted from blood. These receptors originate from a man aged 18 to 30 in good health.

The chain joins TRBV4-2 to TRBJ2-3; TRBD2 might be the D (5 bases). There are 13 residues in the CDR3. V lost 0 bases and J lost 9, with 10 bases in between. CDR1 is LGHNA, CDR2 YNFKEQ, per germline. Here the CDR3 reads CASSQEAEGTQYF. In nucleotides, the CDR3 is TGTGCCAGCAGCCAAGAGGCCGAGGGAACGCAGTATTTT.

V gene TRBV5-1 combines with J gene TRBJ2-2; D remains ambiguous. Germline CDR1 SGHRS, CDR2 YFSETQ. The CDR3 totals 13 residues. Between the trimmed V and J ends, which lost 0 bases and 3 bases, there was a span of 3 bases. CDR3 protein: CASSLEYTGELFF. In nucleotides, the CDR3 is TGCGCCAGCAGCTTGGAGTACACCGGGGAGCTGTTTTTT.

This rearrangement joins TRBV30 to TRBJ2-1; 8 bases agree with TRBD2. J lost 1 base, V lost 4 bases, and 18 bases had no gene match. Germline-derived CDR1 and CDR2 are GTSNPN and SVGIG (reference sequence). CDR3 length: 19 residues. CDR3 nucleotides: TGTGCCTGGATCTCAATAGGGCTAGCGGGCCAACCATCCTACAATGAGCAGTTCTTC. It codes for CAWISIGLAGQPSYNEQFF.

V gene TRBV7-9 combines with J gene TRBJ2-1, with D maybe TRBD2 (6 bases). Trimming stripped 1 base from V and 8 bases from J, with 15 bases between. CDR1 is SEHNR, CDR2 FQNEAQ, per germline (reference sequence). The CDR3 spans 15 residues. CDR3: CASSLEGDFKHEQFF. CDR3 nucleotides: TGTGCCAGCAGCTTAGAAGGGGACTTCAAGCATGAGCAGTTCTTC.

The chain couples TRBV27 to TRBJ2-1; D may be TRBD2 (5 bases). The CDR3 is made up of 15 amino acids. The ends were cut back, 5 bases at V and 2 bases at J, with 13 bases in the middle. Germline V gene sequence: CDR1 MNHEY, CDR2 SMNVEV (reference sequence). CDR3 nucleotides: TGTGCCAGCAGTATGGACTTCTCCACCTACAATGAGCAGTTCTTC. This translates into CASSMDFSTYNEQFF.

V is TRBV2 and J is TRBJ2-1; 13 bases agree with TRBD2. The CDR3 runs to 14 residues. V lost 7 bases to trimming and J lost 9 bases; unmatched junction nucleotides: 6. Germline V gives CDR1 SNHLY, CDR2 FYNNEI. CDR3 region: CASTPGLAGPEQFF. CDR3 coding DNA: TGTGCCAGCACTCCGGGACTAGCGGGACCTGAGCAGTTCTTC. Looking up the rest from reference TRBV2 and TRBJ2-1 gives the full variable domain: EPEVTQTPSHQVTQMGQEVILRCVPISNHLYFYWYRQILGQKVEFLVSFYNNEISEKSEIFDDQFSVERPDGSNFTLKIRSTKLEDSAMYFCASTPGLAGPEQFFGPGTRLTVL.

This chain uses TRBV10-1 with TRBJ2-5; D gene unclear. Germline values: CDR1 WNHNN, CDR2 SYGVQD (reference sequence). Trimming took off 0 bases at V and 2 bases at J, with 13 bases between the two ends. This CDR3 has 16 residues. DNA for the CDR3: TGCGCCAGCAGTGAGTCGATGGACGGTCCGCAAGAGACCCAGTACTTC. It is translated as CASSESMDGPQETQYF.

The chain combines TRBV4-2 with TRBJ2-1, with 7 positions matching TRBD2. V gave up 5 bases and J gave up 10 bases; unmatched junction bases: 8. CDR1 is LGHNA, CDR2 YNFKEQ, per germline. The CDR3 sequence is 13 residues long. The CDR3 spells CASSLFGGKEQFF. Here the CDR3 DNA reads TGTGCCAGCAGCTTGTTCGGGGGGAAAGAGCAGTTCTTC.

V is TRBV10-3 and J is TRBJ2-7, with D unresolved. Germline CDR1 ENHRY, CDR2 SYGVKD. Trimming shortened V by 2 bases and J by 3 bases, and 11 bases separated the two germline ends. The CDR3 is 14 residues long. CDR3 DNA sequence: TGTGCCATCAGTGAGGGGCACCTCCTCTACGAGCAGTACTTC. It is translated as CAISEGHLLYEQYF.

The rearrangement uses TRBV4-3 and TRBJ2-7, with 8 bases lining up with TRBD2. V was clipped by 1 base and J by 2 bases; unmatched bases: 7. In germline, CDR1 is LGHNA, CDR2 YSLEER. CDR3 length: 16 amino acids. The CDR3 loop is CASSQGEGLVTYEQYF. The CDR3, as DNA: TGCGCCAGCAGCCAAGGGGAGGGACTAGTAACCTACGAGCAGTACTTC.

V usage is TRBV29-1 and J usage is TRBJ2-5, with 10 bases matching TRBD1. Germline CDR1 reads SQVTM; CDR2 reads ANQGSEA. V dropped 2 bases and J dropped 5; count of bases not matched to a gene: 11. The CDR3 length is 16 residues. The CDR3 protein is CSVELLGTGAFETQYF. The DNA of the CDR3 is TGCAGCGTTGAACTGTTAGGGACAGGGGCATTCGAGACCCAGTACTTC.

Comment on this clone: This CDR3 is also generated by other DNA sequences in the sample. The V call is TRBV4-1, the J call TRBJ2-3; 9 bases are shared with TRBD1. Germline CDR1 is MGHRA and CDR2 is YSYEKL. Trimming cost V 1 base and J 3 bases; bases outside gene matches: 2. CDR3 size: 15 residues. The CDR3 bases are TGCGCCAGCAGCCAAGTGGGACAGGGAACAGATACGCAGTATTTT. Amino acid sequence: CASSQVGQGTDTQYF.

This clone was seen a single time. This chain joins TRBV18 and TRBJ2-7, with 7 bases lining up with TRBD2. CDR3 size: 13 residues. The J segment lost 1 base and the V segment lost 8 bases, leaving 5 bases of the junction unmatched. CDR1 KGHSH and CDR2 LQKENI come from the germline V gene. The CDR3 bases are TGTGCCAGCATGGGAGGGGATTCCTACGAGCAGTACTTC. Translating it yields CASMGGDSYEQYF. The whole variable domain, filled in from reference TRBV18 and TRBJ2-7, reads NAGVMQNPRHLVRRRGQEARLRCSPMKGHSHVYWYRQLPEEGLKFMVYLQKENIIDESGMPKERFSAEFPKEGPSILRIQQVVRGDSAAYFCASMGGDSYEQYFGPGTRLTVT.

This chain joins TRBV10-3 and TRBJ1-2; TRBD1 might be the D (6 bases). The CDR3 covers 14 residues. CDR1 and CDR2 (germline): ENHRY, SYGVKD. Trimming stripped 4 bases from V and 5 bases from J, with 14 bases between. For the CDR3, the DNA is TGTGCCATCAGTGCTACAGGGTCCAGGTATGGCTACACCTTC. This codes for CAISATGSRYGYTF.

The chain couples TRBV7-9 to TRBJ2-1; 13 nucleotides match TRBD2. After removal of 5 bases from V and 1 base from J, the junction contained 5 bases not matched to a gene. Per the germline V gene, CDR1 is SEHNR and CDR2 is FQNEAQ (reference sequence). The CDR3 contains 17 residues. The CDR3 nucleotides are TGTGCCAGCAGCCTAGGACTAGCGGGAGTTTCCTACAATGAGCAGTTCTTC. Amino acid sequence: CASSLGLAGVSYNEQFF.

This chain uses TRBV28 with TRBJ1-4; TRBD1 is a possible D gene (6 bases). Trimming took off 6 bases at V and 4 bases at J, with 15 bases between the two ends. The CDR3 is made up of 15 amino acids. Germline V gene data show CDR1 as MDHEN and CDR2 as SYDVKM. CDR3: CASSPRGEINEKLFF. The CDR3 DNA reads as TGTGCCAGCAGCCCGAGGGGGGAAATTAATGAAAAACTGTTTTTT.

The gene calls are TRBV4-1 and TRBJ1-5; D is unresolved. The germline V and J ends were trimmed by 2 bases and 4 bases, with 6 bases remaining between them. The germline gives CDR1 MGHRA, CDR2 YSYEKL. CDR3 length: 13 amino acids. The CDR3 bases are TGCGCCAGCAGCCAACAAGAGAATCAGCCCCAGCATTTT. Translated: CASSQQENQPQHF.

The CDR3 sequence: CASSESPGADEQYF. The CDR3 DNA reads as TGCGCCAGCAGTGAGTCCCCGGGGGCGGACGAGCAGTACTTC. This sequence joins TRBV10-1 and TRBJ2-7; the D gene could be TRBD1 or TRBD2 (6 bases each). V gave up 0 bases and J gave up 5 bases, with 11 bases separating them. Germline V lookup: CDR1 WNHNN, CDR2 SYGVQD (reference sequence). This CDR3 has 14 residues.

The rearrangement joins TRBV7-6 to TRBJ2-3, with D possibly TRBD1 on 5 matching bases. CDR1 and CDR2 (germline): SGHVS, FNYEAQ. This CDR3 spans 16 amino acids. V was trimmed by 1 base and J by 5 bases, leaving 16 bases between them. The CDR3 coding sequence is TGTGCCAGCAGCTTAGTTCCGGAAGGGGTGGGAGATACGCAGTATTTT. Protein product: CASSLVPEGVGDTQYF.

This clone was seen only a few times. The genes are TRBV28 and TRBJ1-5, with a weak D call TRBD1 (6 bases). Between the trimmed V and J ends, which lost 7 bases and 6 bases, there was a span of 13 bases. The germline CDR1 and CDR2 sequences are MDHEN and SYDVKM. The CDR3 is made up of 13 amino acids. The CDR3 coding sequence is TGTGCCAGCACTTTCGCCAGGGGTCAGCCCCAGCATTTT. It translates to CASTFARGQPQHF.

The rearrangement joins TRBV14 to TRBJ2-7, with TRBD2 matching over 7 bases. V lost 1 base, J lost 0 bases, and 6 bases stayed unmatched. Germline CDR1 SGHDN, CDR2 FVKESK. The CDR3 is 16 residues long. The CDR3 here is CASSQARLADSYEQYF. CDR3 DNA sequence: TGTGCCAGCAGCCAAGCGAGGCTAGCGGACTCCTACGAGCAGTACTTC.

The genes are TRBV18 and TRBJ1-1; 7 bases map to TRBD1. The germline gives CDR1 KGHSH, CDR2 LQKENI. Trimming removed 3 bases from V and 0 bases from J; junction bases left unmatched: 4. The CDR3 totals 15 residues. The DNA for the CDR3 is TGTGCCAGCTCACCTTGGGACAGAGTGAACACTGAAGCTTTCTTT. Translating it yields CASSPWDRVNTEAFF.

This chain joins TRBV11-2 and TRBJ1-1; the D gene is possibly TRBD1 (6 bases). V was trimmed by 3 bases and J by 1 base, leaving 15 bases between them. The germline CDR1 and CDR2 sequences are SGHAT and FQNNGV. The CDR3 is 16 residues long. For the CDR3, the DNA is TGTGCCAGCAGCTTCCCGAGGGCAGGGGCGAACACTGAAGCTTTCTTT. Protein: CASSFPRAGANTEAFF.

J is TRBJ2-1 and V is TRBV2, with unresolved D. Trimming took 3 bases from V and 5 from J, leaving 5 bases between them. This CDR3 comprises 12 residues. Per germline, CDR1 SNHLY and CDR2 FYNNEI. Written as DNA, the CDR3 is TGTGCCAGCAGTGAGGGGAACAATGAGCAGTTCTTC. Its protein product is CASSEGNNEQFF.

This clone was counted a single time. The chain combines TRBV19 with TRBJ1-2; D is uncertain. Germline V gene data show CDR1 as LNHDA and CDR2 as SQIVND (reference sequence). CDR3 length: 14 residues. V shed 4 bases and J shed 2 bases, with 11 bases lying between them. The CDR3 nucleotides read TGTGCCAGTAGTACCCTCACACTCAACTATGGCTACACCTTC. It translates to CASSTLTLNYGYTF.

The chain recombines TRBV25-1 with TRBJ1-2; possible D gene TRBD1, 5 bases. The CDR3 runs to 13 residues. V was shortened by 5 bases and J by 4 bases, with 11 bases between the two germline ends. The germline CDR1 and CDR2 sequences are MGHDK and SYGVNS. CDR3 DNA sequence: TGTGCCAGCAGTACTACAGGAACCTATGGCTACACCTTC. It codes for CASSTTGTYGYTF.

Notes on this clone: Other DNA sequences of this sample code for an identical CDR3. The rearrangement joins TRBV27 to TRBJ1-1, with a weak D call TRBD1 (6 bases). Germline V gene data show CDR1 as MNHEY and CDR2 as SMNVEV (reference sequence). The CDR3 sequence is 14 residues long. Trimming took 6 bases from V and 1 from J, leaving 12 bases between them. The CDR3 here is CASRLQGANTEAFF. Here the CDR3 DNA reads TGTGCCAGCAGGTTACAGGGTGCGAACACTGAAGCTTTCTTT.